This T cell receptor (beta chain) derives from a study of blood T cells in healthy people across ages. General study findings and limits: Older individuals had lower TCR beta diversity per million T cells (the decline was roughly linear).

About this clonotype: Its antigen is currently unknown.

Trimming left V 0 bases short and J 2 bases short, with 14 bases between. The CDR3 consists of 16 residues. CDR1 and CDR2 from the germline V gene are MNHEY and SVGEGT. Investigators took around 11 milliliters of peripheral blood from every donor. Researchers isolated at least 7 million PBMCs per sample. Primed by a sample-barcoded 5' primer and a J-beta primer mix, a second PCR proceeded for 7 to 11 cycles. A template-switch adaptor with 12 random nucleotides tagged each cDNA molecule. TCRdb recomputed calls from the 5' RACE reads with MiXCR, one row per CDR3 protein. The sample holds about 1.8 million distinct CDR3 sequences; roughly 50% are singletons and the top ten take over 2%.

The sequence derives from a woman in her thirties or forties in good health. Sequenced material: blood. This chain links TRBV6-2 or TRBV6-3 with TRBJ2-7, with D possibly matching TRBD2 (6 bases). The CDR3, as DNA: TGTGCCAGCAGTTACTCGGACGGGGGATCAACCTACGAGCAGTACTTC. Amino acids: CASSYSDGGSTYEQYF.